This TCR beta chain was identified during a study of blood T cell repertoires in COVID-19. About the research overall: The United States, Italy and Spain were the sources of the acute and convalescent COVID-19 samples. Nucleic acid was either cDNA or gDNA, and it came from T cells, B-cell-depleted T cells, or PBMCs.

The assay was immunoSEQ multiplex PCR, and TCRdb's table has in-frame clones only and misses some. The table lists about 120,000 clones, over 75% of them singletons. The specimen was peripheral blood. The TCR was taken from a man aged 70-80 years with active or convalescent COVID-19.

DNA of the CDR3: TGCAGCGTGACAGGACACCTCAATCAGCCCCAGCATTTT. Translating it yields CSVTGHLNQPQHF. The V call is TRBV29-1, the J call TRBJ1-5; weak D call: TRBD1 (6 bases). This CDR3 is built from 13 residues. The V end was cut by 6 bases, the J end by 3 bases, with 12 bases between. Germline V gives CDR1 SQVTM, CDR2 ANQGSEA.